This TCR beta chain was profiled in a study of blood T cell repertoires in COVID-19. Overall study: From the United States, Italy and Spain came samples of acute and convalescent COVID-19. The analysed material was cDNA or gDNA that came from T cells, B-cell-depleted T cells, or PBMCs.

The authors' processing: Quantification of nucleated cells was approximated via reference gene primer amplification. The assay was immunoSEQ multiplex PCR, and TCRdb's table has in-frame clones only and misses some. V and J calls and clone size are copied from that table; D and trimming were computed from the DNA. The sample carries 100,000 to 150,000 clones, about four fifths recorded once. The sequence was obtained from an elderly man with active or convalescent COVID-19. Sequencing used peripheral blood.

The chain's CDR3 is CASSLPGLGTEAFF. DNA for the CDR3: TGTGCCAGCAGCCTGCCAGGTCTTGGCACTGAAGCTTTCTTT. The rearrangement uses TRBV7-2 and TRBJ1-1; D remains unclear. Germline V gives CDR1 SGHTA, CDR2 FQGNSA. Trimming pared 5 bases from V and 4 bases from J, leaving 14 bases between. The CDR3 consists of 14 residues.